Sequencing of this TCR beta chain was carried out in a study of blood T cells in healthy people across ages. General observations from the study: With naive T cell percentage, TCR beta diversity showed a strong correlation. What prevented conclusive comparison of naive and antigen-experienced cells was that PBMCs were unsorted.

About this clonotype: Its antigen is not identified.

A J-beta primer mix and a sample-barcoded 5' primer were used in a second PCR of about 7 to 12 cycles. TCRdb re-called the 5' RACE reads with MiXCR, one entry per CDR3 protein. The sample gives fewer than 1.5 million distinct CDR3 sequences, approximately 38% of which show up once; roughly 7.9% is in the top ten. Germline V gene data show CDR1 as SQVTM and CDR2 as ANQGSEA. The CDR3 has 14 amino acids. This chain connects TRBV29-1 to TRBJ2-7, with D unclear. The J call may be in error: the DNA end matches TRBJ2-5 better. Sequences were obtained from blood. The TCR was taken from a woman aged 18 to 35 in good health. The CDR3 bases are TGCAGCGTTGAGGTATACACAATGGGAGAGACCCAGTACTTC. As protein: CSVEVYTMGETQYF.